A single T cell receptor (beta chain) is shown here with its context. Its antigen remains unknown. The sample belongs to a study of PD-L1 blockade in urothelial cancer. About the study: Blood drawn 3 weeks (second dose) and 6 weeks after treatment start was analyzed. Typically, measured as a median, blood samples had 140,000 or so T cells. Whole-study findings and limits: Tumor-associated clones in the blood of durable-benefit patients grew more at 3 weeks.

Every PCR was spiked with synthetic TCR analog templates. The repertoire was sequenced with immunoSEQ multiplex PCR; TCRdb's copy has only in-frame clones and lacks some. The sample holds roughly 56,000 clones, over 75% seen once. Germline CDR1 SGHNT, CDR2 YENEEA. V shed 5 bases and J 4 bases; nucleotides not matched to a gene: 5. This CDR3 has 15 residues. The receptor was isolated from a man in his 70s with urothelial cancer. This chain connects TRBV11-3 to TRBJ2-1; 10 bases agree with TRBD1. The specimen comprised PBMCs, sampled around atezolizumab (anti-PD-L1) treatment. CDR3 in DNA: TGTGCCAGCAGCCCCGGGACAGGGGAGTACAATGAGCAGTTCTTC. Its protein is CASSPGTGEYNEQFF.